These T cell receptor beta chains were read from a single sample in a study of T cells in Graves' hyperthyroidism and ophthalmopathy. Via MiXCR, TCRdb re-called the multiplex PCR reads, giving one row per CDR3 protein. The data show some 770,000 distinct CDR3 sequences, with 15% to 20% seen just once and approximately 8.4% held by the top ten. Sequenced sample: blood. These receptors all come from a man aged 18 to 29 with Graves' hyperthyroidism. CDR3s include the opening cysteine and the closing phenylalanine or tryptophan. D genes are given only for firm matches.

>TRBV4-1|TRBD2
CASSPGLAGGRRYNEQFF
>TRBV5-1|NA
CASSGDATPLEQYF
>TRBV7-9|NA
CATMGGRTEAFF
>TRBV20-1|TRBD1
CSARRQGRNQPQHF
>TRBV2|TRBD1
CASSPRSTGGTLGYTF
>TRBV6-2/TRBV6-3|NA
CASSYRGSYYEQYF
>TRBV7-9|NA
CASSPSRPGLINSPLHF
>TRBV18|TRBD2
CASSPLSERGTVYNEQFF
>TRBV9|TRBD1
CASSESDRSSYEQYF
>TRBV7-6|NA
CASSLNDAEAFF
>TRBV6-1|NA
CASRGANTEAFF
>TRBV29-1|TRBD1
CSVGVGTGVYEQYF
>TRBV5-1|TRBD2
CASSLMGLSGTGANVLTF
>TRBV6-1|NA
CASSEWGQTNQPQHF
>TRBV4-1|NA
CASSRPPGQGVRNGELFF
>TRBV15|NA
CATSRPGGEKLFF
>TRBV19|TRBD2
CASSGGRLQETQYF
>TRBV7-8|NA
CASSLGGGTGNTIYF
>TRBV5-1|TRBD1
CASSPRQGWGMQFF